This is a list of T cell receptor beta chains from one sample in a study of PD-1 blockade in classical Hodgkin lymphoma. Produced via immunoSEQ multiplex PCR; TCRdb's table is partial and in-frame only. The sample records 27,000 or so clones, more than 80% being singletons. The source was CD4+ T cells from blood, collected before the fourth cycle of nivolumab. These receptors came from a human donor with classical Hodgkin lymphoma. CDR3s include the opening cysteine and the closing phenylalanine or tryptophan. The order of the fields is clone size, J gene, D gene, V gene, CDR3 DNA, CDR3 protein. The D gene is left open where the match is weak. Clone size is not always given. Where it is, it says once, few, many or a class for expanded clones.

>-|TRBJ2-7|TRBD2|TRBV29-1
TGCAGCTTCAGCGGGGGAAAAAAAGGAGAGCAGTACTTC
CSFSGGKKGEQYF
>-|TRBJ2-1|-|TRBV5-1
TGCGCCAGCAGCTTTCTAGCCGACAATGAGCAGTTCTTC
CASSFLADNEQFF
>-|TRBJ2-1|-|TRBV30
TGTGCCTGGAGTGGTCAGTACTACAATGAGCAGTTCTTC
CAWSGQYYNEQFF
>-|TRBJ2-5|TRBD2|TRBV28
TGTGCCAGCAGTCCGGGACTAGCGGGAGGGACAACGGGGGAGACCCAGTACTTC
CASSPGLAGGTTGETQYF
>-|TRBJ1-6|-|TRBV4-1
TGCGCCAGCAGCCAAGAGGCGGGGAATAATTCACCCCTCCACTTT
CASSQEAGNNSPLHF
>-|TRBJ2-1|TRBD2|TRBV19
TGTGCCAGTAGTCAGAAATTGACTAGCGGGAGGCGTAACTACAATGAGCAGTTCTTC
CASSQKLTSGRRNYNEQFF
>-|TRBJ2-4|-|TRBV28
TGTGCCAGCAGTTTGGCGCAGGGTGGGAACATTCAGTACTTC
CASSLAQGGNIQYF
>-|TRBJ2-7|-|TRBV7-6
TGTGCCAGCAGCTTAGGCCCTGAACGCTACGAGCAGTACTTC
CASSLGPERYEQYF
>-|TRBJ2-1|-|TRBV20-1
TGCAGTGCTAGAGGGATGGAAGAGCAGTTCTTC
CSARGMEEQFF
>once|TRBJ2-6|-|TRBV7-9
TGTGCCCACGGGCCGAAACCACCCCTTGAGGCCAACGTCCTGACTTTC
CAHGPKPPLEANVLTF
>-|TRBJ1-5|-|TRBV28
TGTGCCAGCAGTTTGACTACAATAAATCAGCCCCAGCATTTT
CASSLTTINQPQHF